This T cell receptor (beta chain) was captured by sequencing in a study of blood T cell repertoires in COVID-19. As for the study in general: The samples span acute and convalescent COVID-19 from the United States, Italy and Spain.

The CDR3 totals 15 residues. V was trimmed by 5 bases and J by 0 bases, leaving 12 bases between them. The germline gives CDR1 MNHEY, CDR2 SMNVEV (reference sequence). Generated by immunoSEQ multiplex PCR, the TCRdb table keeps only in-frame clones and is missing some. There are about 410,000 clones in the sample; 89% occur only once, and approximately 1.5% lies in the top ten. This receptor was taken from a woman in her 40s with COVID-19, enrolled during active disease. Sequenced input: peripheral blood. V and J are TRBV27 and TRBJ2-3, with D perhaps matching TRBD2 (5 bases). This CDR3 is CASSPSWASTDTQYF. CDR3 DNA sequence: TGTGCCAGCAGTCCTAGCTGGGCTAGCACAGATACGCAGTATTTT.